The 20 T cell receptor beta chains reported below all come from one sample, sequenced in a study of regulatory T cells in long-lasting Graves disease. Combining iRepertoire HTBI primers with Arm-PCR of CDR3 regions, the authors built TCR beta libraries. TCRdb re-derived calls from the multiplex PCR reads in MiXCR, one entry per CDR3 protein. The sample gives about 370,000 distinct CDR3 sequences, roughly a sixth of which show up once; approximately 21% is in the top ten. The time point: newly diagnosed GD, antithyroid drugs for less than 3 months. Following extraction of RNA from PBMCs, that RNA was used to make the TCR library. The sequences come from peripheral blood mononuclear cells (PBMCs), collected at new diagnosis, from a patient treated with antithyroid drugs. These receptors originate from a female donor with Graves disease.

This clonotype was recorded at least ten times. The chain recombines TRBV5-1 with TRBJ2-3; D is uncertain. The CDR3 contains 17 residues. The germline CDR1 and CDR2 sequences are SGHRS and YFSETQ. Trimming took 1 base from V and 0 from J, leaving 15 bases between them. CDR3 DNA sequence: TGCGCCAGCAGCTTGTGGGCAGGCCTTTCTAGCACAGATACGCAGTATTTT. It translates to CASSLWAGLSSTDTQYF.

This clonotype came up many times. The V call is TRBV3-1, the J call TRBJ2-7, with a possible D match to TRBD2 (6 bases). The V end lost 7 bases, the J end lost 0 bases, and 16 bases lay between the germline ends. The germline V gene has CDR1 LGHDT and CDR2 YNNKEL (reference sequence). This CDR3 region has 15 residues. In nucleotides, the CDR3 is TGTGCCAGCACCGGGGGACTTGGGAACTCCTACGAGCAGTACTTC. Its protein product is CASTGGLGNSYEQYF.

The sample holds many counts of this clonotype. The chain is built from TRBV6-4 and TRBJ2-3; 13 bases agree with TRBD2. CDR1 is MRHNA, CDR2 SNTAGT, per germline. After removal of 3 bases from V and 4 bases from J, the junction contained 1 base not matched to a gene. This CDR3 has 15 amino acids. CDR3 sequence (DNA): TGTGCCAGCAGTGAACTAGCGGGAGGGTCAGATACGCAGTATTTT. Translated, it gives CASSELAGGSDTQYF.

This clonotype has a handful of counts. V is TRBV20-1 and J is TRBJ2-7; 16 nucleotides match TRBD2. This CDR3 has 15 amino acids. V was pared by 4 bases and J by 7 bases, with 7 bases of the junction left unmatched. CDR1 is DFQATT, CDR2 SNEGSKA, per germline (reference sequence). The CDR3: CSATGTSGGAWEQYF. The CDR3 nucleotides read TGCAGTGCTACCGGGACTAGCGGGGGGGCCTGGGAGCAGTACTTC.

This clonotype was detected many times. The rearrangement joins TRBV14 to TRBJ2-1; D is unclear. The CDR3 covers 14 residues. CDR1 SGHDN and CDR2 FVKESK come from the germline V gene. V dropped 1 base and J dropped 6 bases, with 10 bases sitting between them. CDR3 residues: CASSQGRWSNEQFF. The CDR3 region has the DNA TGTGCCAGCAGCCAAGGTCGATGGTCCAATGAGCAGTTCTTC.

This clonotype was seen at least ten times. The rearrangement uses TRBV5-1 and TRBJ2-3; a possible D gene is TRBD2 (5 bases). The V end was cut by 0 bases, the J end by 2 bases, with 10 bases between. The CDR3 contains 15 residues. Germline CDR1 and CDR2: SGHRS and YFSETQ. CDR3 DNA: TGCGCCAGCAGCTTGGTTGGGAGAAACACAGATACGCAGTATTTT. This encodes CASSLVGRNTDTQYF.

This clonotype was picked up many times. The V and J genes are TRBV7-2 and TRBJ1-2, with no clear D. V was trimmed by 5 bases and J by 4 bases, leaving 5 bases between them. The CDR3 extends over 11 amino acids. The germline V gene encodes CDR1 SGHTA and CDR2 FQGNSA. For the CDR3, the DNA is TGTGCCAGCAGCCCTATCTATGGCTACACCTTC. It encodes CASSPIYGYTF.

The V gene is TRBV10-1, the J gene TRBJ2-3; 11 bases align to TRBD2. Germline CDR1 reads WNHNN; CDR2 reads SYGVQD (reference sequence). Germline trimming cut 0 bases from V and 8 bases from J; bases unmatched to any gene: 10. The CDR3 has 17 residues. The CDR3: CASSESAPSGGLGTQYF. The CDR3 region has the DNA TGCGCCAGCAGTGAGTCGGCTCCTAGCGGGGGGCTTGGTACGCAGTATTTT.

This clonotype occurred a few times. The CDR3 spells CASSQGERRYSYNEQFF. The DNA of the CDR3 is TGCGCCAGCAGCCAAGGGGAGCGGAGGTACTCCTACAATGAGCAGTTCTTC. The chain carries TRBV4-1 and TRBJ2-1, with D perhaps matching TRBD2 (5 bases). Germline assignment: CDR1 MGHRA and CDR2 YSYEKL. V shed 1 base and J shed 0 bases, with 13 bases lying between them. The CDR3 contains 17 residues.

Many counts were recorded for this clonotype. The chain joins TRBV11-2 to TRBJ2-7, with 9 nucleotides matching TRBD2. The CDR3 is 15 residues long. The J segment lost 1 base and the V segment lost 3 bases, leaving 4 bases of the junction unmatched. Germline V gene sequence: CDR1 SGHAT, CDR2 FQNNGV. The CDR3, as DNA: TGTGCCAGCAGCTTGCGGGAGGGCCGGTCCTACGAGCAGTACTTC. It translates to CASSLREGRSYEQYF.

This clonotype was picked up many times. The chain links TRBV5-1 to TRBJ2-3; 8 bases are a match to TRBD2. The CDR3 totals 14 residues. CDR1 and CDR2 (germline): SGHRS, YFSETQ. After removal of 7 bases from V and 6 bases from J, the junction contained 10 bases not matched to a gene. CDR3 loop: CASRQAGEGDTQYF. Written as DNA, the CDR3 is TGCGCCAGCCGTCAAGCGGGAGAAGGGGATACGCAGTATTTT.

This clonotype was found many times. V is TRBV28 and J is TRBJ2-3, with 8 bases aligning to TRBD1. Trimming cost V 3 bases and J 2 bases; bases outside gene matches: 7. From germline, CDR1 is MDHEN and CDR2 SYDVKM. The CDR3 runs 16 residues. For the CDR3, the DNA is TGTGCCAGCAGTTTGAACGGACAGGGTTACACAGATACGCAGTATTTT. It yields the protein CASSLNGQGYTDTQYF.

Of note for this clonotype: At one of its ends the junction is not consistent with the germline gene, which may arise from a read error. The gene calls are TRBV7-9 and TRBJ2-7; D uncertain. Germline CDR1 reads SEHNR; CDR2 reads FQNEAQ (reference sequence). The CDR3 is 12 residues long. This CDR3 is CASSSYGYGQYF. DNA of the CDR3: TGTGCCAGCAGCTCCTACGGCTACGGGCAGTACTTC.

This clonotype has a count of ten or more. V gene TRBV9 combines with J gene TRBJ2-3, with 8 bases fitting TRBD2. CDR3 size: 15 residues. The ends lost 4 bases at V and 2 bases at J; junction bases unmatched: 6. Per germline, CDR1 SGDLS and CDR2 YYNGEE. The DNA for the CDR3 is TGTGCCAGCAGCCCACGGGAGGGGAACACAGATACGCAGTATTTT. Its translation: CASSPREGNTDTQYF.

This clonotype was picked up many times. V usage is TRBV5-1 and J usage is TRBJ1-4; tentatively, D is TRBD1 (6 bases). The germline V and J ends were trimmed by 4 bases and 3 bases, with 10 bases remaining between them. The CDR3 runs 14 residues. Germline CDR1 and CDR2: SGHRS and YFSETQ. This CDR3 is CASSETGPNEKLFF. CDR3 sequence (DNA): TGCGCCAGCAGCGAGACAGGCCCTAATGAAAAACTGTTTTTT.

The rearrangement joins TRBV20-1 to TRBJ2-1, with D possibly matching TRBD2 (6 bases). V was trimmed by 8 bases and J by 5 bases, leaving 19 bases between them. CDR3 length equals 14 residues. Per germline, CDR1 DFQATT and CDR2 SNEGSKA (reference sequence). In DNA, the CDR3 is TGCAGTTCAGTCGGGAGTGGGTGGGACAATGAGCAGTTCTTC. Protein sequence: CSSVGSGWDNEQFF.

This clonotype was observed a few times. This chain connects TRBV5-1 to TRBJ2-5, with D possibly matching TRBD2 (6 bases). Germline V gene data show CDR1 as SGHRS and CDR2 as YFSETQ. The CDR3 has 13 amino acids. Trimming took 0 bases from V and 6 from J, leaving 9 bases between them. The CDR3 region is CASSLAGRKTQYF. The DNA for the CDR3 is TGCGCCAGCAGCTTGGCGGGGAGGAAGACCCAGTACTTC.

Many counts were recorded for this clonotype. V gene TRBV12-3 or TRBV12-4 combines with J gene TRBJ1-1; possible D gene TRBD1, 6 bases. Trimming took off 6 bases at V and 5 bases at J, with 28 bases between the two ends. CDR3 length: 18 amino acids. The CDR3 DNA sequence: TGTGCCAGCAGATCCCTCACGGGGGCCCCCGGGGGAGGGACTGAAGCTTTCTTT. Protein sequence: CASRSLTGAPGGGTEAFF.

The V and J genes are TRBV3-1 and TRBJ2-7; TRBD2 agrees at 8 bases. The CDR3 is 16 amino acids. With 1 base clipped from V and 0 bases from J, the junction kept 5 bases outside the gene matches. The germline gives CDR1 LGHDT, CDR2 YNNKEL (reference sequence). As DNA, the CDR3 is TGTGCCAGCAGCCAAGTCGGGGGGGGAATCTCCTACGAGCAGTACTTC. Encoded protein: CASSQVGGGISYEQYF.

This clonotype came up many times. The gene calls are TRBV19 and TRBJ1-5; TRBD1 is a possible D gene (6 bases). The CDR3 length is 14 residues. V lost 7 bases to trimming and J lost 5 bases, with 15 bases between them. CDR1 and CDR2 (germline): LNHDA, SQIVND (reference sequence). CDR3 sequence reads: CASTQGRNYQPQHF. In DNA, the CDR3 is TGTGCCAGTACCCAGGGGAGGAACTATCAGCCCCAGCATTTT. The entire variable domain, with the rest obtained from reference TRBV19 and TRBJ1-5, is as follows: DGGITQSPKYLFRKEGQNVTLSCEQNLNHDAMYWYRQDPGQGLRLIYYSQIVNDFQKGDIAEGYSVSREKKESFPLTVTSAQKNPTAFYLCASTQGRNYQPQHFGDGTRLSIL.